The rows below give T cell receptor beta chains drawn from one sample of a study of cytomegalovirus exposure and HLA in healthy donors. Here immunoSEQ multiplex PCR was the method, and the copy in TCRdb shows in-frame clones only, minus some. The sample has more than 60,000 clones; about 68% are singletons. Sequenced material: PBMCs. All receptors derive from a man aged 35-49 years in good health and CMV-seropositive. CDR3s include the opening cysteine and the closing phenylalanine or tryptophan. Fields, in order: clone size, J gene, V gene, D gene, CDR3 protein, CDR3 DNA. D genes are given only for firm matches. Part of the rows lack a size; the others show once, few, many or a class for expanded clones.

>once|TRBJ2-4|TRBV30|NA
CAWKTVAKNIQYF
TGTGCCTGGAAGACAGTAGCCAAAAACATTCAGTACTTC
>few|TRBJ1-2|TRBV4-3|NA
CASSQGIGGSGYTF
TGCGCCAGCAGCCAAGGTATCGGGGGATCCGGCTACACCTTC
>NA|TRBJ2-1|TRBV7-6|TRBD2
CASSLGAGGGVANEQFF
TGTGCCAGCAGCCTAGGGGCTGGCGGGGGGGTGGCCAATGAGCAGTTCTTC
>NA|TRBJ1-4|TRBV29-1|NA
CSVEVGGTEKLFF
TGCAGCGTTGAAGTTGGAGGGACTGAAAAACTGTTTTTT
>few|TRBJ1-2|TRBV27|NA
CASSWAGPGWGYTF
TGTGCCAGCAGTTGGGCGGGACCGGGCTGGGGCTACACCTTC
>NA|TRBJ2-7|TRBV2|NA
CASSEVRTGEEQYF
TGTGCCAGCAGTGAAGTCAGAACGGGAGAAGAGCAGTACTTC
>NA|TRBJ2-2|TRBV6-5|NA
CASTKGPNTGELFF
TGTGCCAGCACAAAGGGGCCGAACACCGGGGAGCTGTTTTTT
>once|TRBJ2-1|TRBV6-5|TRBD2
CASRSSGTYNEQFF
TGTGCCAGTCGTTCTAGCGGGACCTACAATGAGCAGTTCTTC
>NA|TRBJ2-3|TRBV29-1|NA
CSVEVSGSGPDTQYF
TGCAGCGTTGAGGTGAGCGGGTCGGGTCCAGATACGCAGTATTTT
>few|TRBJ1-2|TRBV28|TRBD1
CAARTGGRYGYTF
TGTGCCGCACGCACAGGGGGCCGCTATGGCTACACCTTC
>NA|TRBJ1-1|TRBV9|TRBD1
CASSLQGRTEAFF
TGTGCCAGCAGCCTACAGGGGCGGACTGAAGCTTTCTTT
>NA|TRBJ1-2|TRBV30|NA
CAWSDTSSHYGYTF
TGTGCCTGGAGTGATACTTCTTCCCACTATGGCTACACCTTC
>NA|TRBJ2-3|TRBV7-2|NA
CASSREPRATDTQYF
TGTGCCAGCAGCCGGGAACCCCGAGCCACAGATACGCAGTATTTT
>NA|TRBJ2-1|TRBV7-9|NA
CASSLGAGLNYNEQFF
TGTGCCAGCAGCTTAGGAGCAGGACTAAACTACAATGAGCAGTTCTTC
>NA|TRBJ2-6|TRBV7-9|TRBD2
CASSLPGLASSGANVLTF
TGTGCCAGCAGCTTGCCGGGACTAGCGAGCTCTGGGGCCAACGTCCTGACTTTC
>NA|TRBJ2-1|TRBV27|NA
CASSLSRQSPYNEQFF
TGTGCCAGCAGTTTATCGCGGCAATCCCCCTACAATGAGCAGTTCTTC
>NA|TRBJ1-2|TRBV28|NA
CASSLTGYGYTF
TGTGCCAGCAGTTTAACAGGCTATGGCTACACCTTC
>once|TRBJ2-7|TRBV28|NA
CASSPGQRKLGEQYF
TGTGCCAGCAGTCCTGGACAGCGTAAGTTGGGGGAGCAGTACTTC
>NA|TRBJ1-2|TRBV2|TRBD1
CASSERTGKGYTF
TGTGCCAGCAGTGAGCGGACAGGGAAAGGCTACACCTTC
>NA|TRBJ1-2|TRBV6-1|TRBD1
CASSGATGDYGYTF
TGTGCCAGCAGTGGGGCGACAGGGGACTATGGCTACACCTTC
>NA|TRBJ2-1|TRBV7-2|TRBD1
CASSLDTGDHNEQFF
TGTGCCAGCAGCTTGGATACAGGGGACCACAATGAGCAGTTCTTC
>NA|TRBJ2-1|TRBV7-8|TRBD2
CASGRLAGPYGEQFF
TGTGCCAGCGGGCGGCTAGCGGGGCCTTACGGAGAGCAGTTCTTC
>NA|TRBJ1-1|TRBV6-1|TRBD1
CASSLLSGQPMAAFF
TGTGCCAGCAGTCTTTTATCGGGACAGCCTATGGCAGCTTTCTTT
>NA|TRBJ2-3|TRBV11-3|TRBD2
CASSERDTDTQYF
TGTGCCAGCAGTGAGCGGGACACAGATACGCAGTATTTT
>NA|TRBJ2-3|TRBV7-2|NA
CASSLGPGGTDTQYF
TGTGCCAGCAGCTTGGGTCCCGGAGGCACAGATACGCAGTATTTT
>NA|TRBJ2-3|TRBV11-2|TRBD2
CASLKSGGGTDTQYF
TGTGCCAGCTTAAAAAGCGGGGGGGGCACAGATACGCAGTATTTT
>NA|TRBJ1-5|TRBV6-5|TRBD1
CASSSSRTGRQPQHF
TGTGCCAGCAGCAGTAGCCGGACAGGGCGACAGCCCCAGCATTTT
>NA|TRBJ1-5|TRBV5-6|NA
CASSDSGRSNQPQHF
TGTGCCAGCAGCGACTCCGGCCGTAGCAATCAGCCCCAGCATTTT
>NA|TRBJ1-3|TRBV29-1|NA
CSARKGAGNTIYF
TGCAGCGCCAGGAAGGGGGCTGGAAACACCATATATTTT
>NA|TRBJ2-3|TRBV30|TRBD2
CACGGAFGTDTQYF
TGTGCCTGCGGGGGGGCCTTCGGCACAGATACGCAGTATTTT
>NA|TRBJ2-3|TRBV2|NA
CASSEMVQGAQYF
TGTGCCAGCAGTGAAATGGTACAGGGCGCGCAGTATTTT
>NA|TRBJ2-7|TRBV5-6|NA
CASRHRDGLEQYF
TGTGCCAGCAGGCACAGGGACGGCTTGGAGCAGTACTTC
>NA|TRBJ1-2|TRBV11-3|NA
CASSLEVVGPQYGYTF
TGTGCCAGCAGCTTAGAAGTAGTGGGGCCACAATATGGCTACACCTTC
>NA|TRBJ1-2|TRBV6-6|NA
CASSYSSQPRGGYTF
TGTGCCAGCAGTTACTCGTCACAGCCCCGCGGGGGCTACACCTTC
>NA|TRBJ1-1|TRBV19|NA
CASSATPTGLNTEAFF
TGTGCCAGTAGTGCTACTCCAACAGGGTTGAACACTGAAGCTTTCTTT
>NA|TRBJ1-4|TRBV5-6|TRBD1
CASSWGPLRTGNEKLFF
TGTGCCAGCAGCTGGGGCCCCCTGCGGACAGGGAACGAAAAACTGTTTTTT
>NA|TRBJ2-5|TRBV11-2|TRBD2
CASSGSGGVDF
TGTGCCAGCAGCGGGAGCGGGGGGGTTGACTTC
>NA|TRBJ1-5|TRBV10-2|TRBD1
CASTSGTVNQPQHF
TGCGCCAGCACCTCCGGGACAGTCAATCAGCCCCAGCATTTT
>NA|TRBJ1-5|TRBV19|TRBD1
CASSTSRGDQPQHF
TGTGCCAGTAGCACCTCCAGGGGGGATCAGCCCCAGCATTTT
>NA|TRBJ2-5|TRBV29-1|TRBD2
CSVEDRGGRAGEQYF
TGCAGCGTTGAAGATCGGGGCGGGAGGGCAGGGGAGCAGTACTTC
>NA|TRBJ1-6|TRBV2|NA
CASSGSYNSPLHF
TGTGCCAGCAGTGGCAGTTATAATTCACCCCTCCACTTT
>NA|TRBJ2-3|TRBV11-3|TRBD2
CASSLGLAGAVTDTQYF
TGTGCCAGCAGCTTGGGACTAGCGGGGGCCGTCACAGATACGCAGTATTTT
>NA|TRBJ2-1|TRBV5-6|NA
CASSPTTRVLNEQFF
TGTGCCAGCAGCCCCACAACCCGGGTTCTGAATGAGCAGTTCTTC